Listed below are T cell receptor beta chains from one sample, sequenced in a study of blood T cell repertoires in COVID-19. Here immunoSEQ multiplex PCR was the method, and the copy in TCRdb shows in-frame clones only, minus some. The sample lists around 190,000 clones, 75% to 85% occurring once. Sequenced sample: peripheral blood. The receptors were gathered from a human donor in a cohort sampled during active COVID-19. CDR3s include the opening cysteine and the closing phenylalanine or tryptophan. D genes are given only for firm matches. Where a row states a size, it is once, few, many or the class of an expanded clone; other rows omit it.

j_gene | v_gene | abundance | d_gene | CDR3aa | CDR3nt
TRBJ2-7 | TRBV13 | once | - | CASSSLDSSYEQYF | TGTGCCAGCAGCTCCCTCGACAGCTCCTACGAGCAGTACTTC
TRBJ1-3 | TRBV11-2 | - | TRBD1 | CASSGDRIAGNTIYF | TGTGCCAGCAGCGGGGACAGGATTGCCGGAAACACCATATATTTT
TRBJ2-3 | TRBV5-1 | few | TRBD2 | CASSAAGEGPDTQYF | TGCGCCAGCAGCGCAGCGGGGGAGGGGCCAGATACGCAGTATTTT
TRBJ2-1 | TRBV3-1/TRBV3-2 | - | TRBD1 | CASSQAGQGYNEQFF | TGTGCCAGCAGCCAAGCAGGACAGGGCTACAATGAGCAGTTCTTC
TRBJ1-3 | TRBV27 | - | TRBD1 | CASGPWGQASGNTIYF | TGTGCCAGTGGCCCTTGGGGACAGGCCTCTGGAAACACCATATATTTT
TRBJ2-7 | TRBV5-1 | - | - | CASSLEGGSEQYF | TGCGCCAGCAGCTTGGAAGGGGGTAGCGAGCAGTACTTC
TRBJ2-6 | TRBV9 | - | - | CASSVAALGSGTNVLTF | TGTGCCAGCAGCGTAGCCGCCTTGGGATCCGGGACCAACGTCCTGACTTTC
TRBJ2-1 | TRBV7-9 | - | TRBD2 | CASSPASGGVYNEQFF | TGTGCCAGCAGCCCCGCTAGCGGGGGAGTCTACAATGAGCAGTTCTTC
TRBJ2-7 | TRBV7-2 | few | - | CASSPTGSREQYF | TGTGCCAGCAGTCCAACAGGGTCGAGGGAGCAGTACTTC
TRBJ1-1 | TRBV5-1 | few | - | CASSLGRSDTEAFF | TGCGCCAGCAGCCTAGGGAGGTCGGACACTGAAGCTTTCTTT
TRBJ1-1 | TRBV27 | - | - | CASSLGGMNTEAFF | TGTGCCAGCAGCCTAGGGGGAATGAACACTGAAGCTTTCTTT
TRBJ1-2 | TRBV7-2 | - | TRBD1 | CASSPYETGESYGYTF | TGTGCCAGCAGCCCTTACGAGACAGGGGAGTCCTATGGCTACACCTTC
TRBJ1-6 | TRBV5-5 | - | - | CASSFSSAGNSPLHF | TGTGCCAGCAGCTTTTCATCCGCGGGTAATTCACCCCTCCACTTT
TRBJ2-7 | TRBV24-1 | - | TRBD1 | CATSVGTGGFTERGLPYEQYF | TGTGCCACCAGTGTTGGGACAGGGGGGTTTACTGAGCGGGGGCTTCCCTACGAGCAGTACTTC
TRBJ1-1 | TRBV9 | - | TRBD1 | CASSTTHRGLTEAFF | TGTGCCAGCAGCACTACCCACAGGGGCCTCACTGAAGCTTTCTTT
TRBJ2-5 | TRBV5-4 | - | TRBD2 | CASSHSGTRGETQYF | TGTGCCAGCAGCCACTCCGGGACTAGGGGGGAGACCCAGTACTTC
TRBJ1-6 | TRBV11-1 | few | - | CASSPGQINSPLHF | TGTGCCAGCAGCCCGGGACAAATAAATTCACCCCTCCACTTT
TRBJ2-7 | TRBV28 | - | TRBD2 | CASSPPAGAPYEQYF | TGTGCCAGCAGCCCCCCAGCGGGGGCCCCCTACGAGCAGTACTTC
TRBJ1-3 | TRBV6-5 | - | - | CATNPDSRTGNTIYF | TGTGCCACAAACCCCGACAGCCGCACTGGAAACACCATATATTTT
TRBJ1-2 | TRBV18 | - | TRBD1 | CASSSTGQSTYGYTF | TGTGCCAGCTCATCCACGGGACAGTCAACCTATGGCTACACCTTC
TRBJ1-1 | TRBV6-2/TRBV6-3 | - | - | CASSYSRLNTEAFF | TGTGCCAGCAGTTATTCTAGGCTGAACACTGAAGCTTTCTTT
TRBJ1-1 | TRBV28 | - | - | CASRADTTNTEAFF | TGTGCCAGCAGGGCGGACACAACGAACACTGAAGCTTTCTTT
TRBJ1-4 | TRBV28 | - | - | CASSSEALPTNEKLFF | TGTGCCAGCAGTTCCGAAGCCTTGCCAACTAATGAAAAACTGTTTTTT
TRBJ1-3 | TRBV7-9 | - | - | CASSPPGSGNTIYF | TGTGCCAGCAGCCCCCCCGGGTCTGGAAACACCATATATTTT
TRBJ2-2 | TRBV3-1/TRBV3-2 | - | - | CASSPAGFRELFF | TGTGCCAGCAGCCCAGCAGGGTTCCGGGAGCTGTTTTTT
TRBJ2-7 | TRBV20-1 | - | TRBD1 | CSASEVGQGAYEQYF | TGCAGTGCTAGTGAAGTCGGACAGGGGGCTTACGAGCAGTACTTC
TRBJ2-7 | TRBV5-1 | - | - | CASSLGGRFDEQYF | TGCGCCAGCAGCTTGGGAGGGAGGTTCGACGAGCAGTACTTC
TRBJ2-2 | TRBV7-3 | - | - | CASSLTPLNYAGELFF | TGTGCCAGCAGCCTAACACCCCTTAACTACGCCGGGGAGCTGTTTTTT
TRBJ2-5 | TRBV24-1 | - | - | CATSDRSWSETQYF | TGTGCCACCAGTGATCGTAGCTGGTCAGAGACCCAGTACTTC
TRBJ2-5 | TRBV12-5 | - | - | CASGFGDTQYF | TGTGCTAGTGGTTTTGGAGATACCCAGTACTTC
TRBJ2-7 | TRBV28 | - | - | CASSLLQGFYEQYF | TGTGCCAGCAGTTTGTTACAGGGTTTCTACGAGCAGTACTTC
TRBJ2-1 | TRBV7-2 | - | - | CASSLVIGARNEQFF | TGTGCCAGCAGCTTAGTGATAGGGGCGAGGAATGAGCAGTTCTTC
TRBJ1-3 | TRBV9 | - | - | CASSVVDRGSGNTIYF | TGTGCCAGCAGCGTAGTCGACCGGGGCTCTGGAAACACCATATATTTT
TRBJ2-7 | TRBV4-3 | - | TRBD2 | CASSQLLAGVAYEQYF | TGCGCCAGCAGCCAATTACTAGCGGGAGTTGCCTACGAGCAGTACTTC
TRBJ1-1 | TRBV7-2 | - | - | CASSLGGPTEAFF | TGTGCCAGCAGCTTGGGGGGGCCCACTGAAGCTTTCTTT
TRBJ1-2 | TRBV28 | - | TRBD1 | CASSLGETGVGYTF | TGTGCCAGCAGTTTAGGTGAGACAGGGGTTGGCTACACCTTC
TRBJ2-2 | TRBV19 | - | - | CASNPSATINTGELFF | TGTGCCAGTAATCCTAGCGCGACTATCAACACCGGGGAGCTGTTTTTT
TRBJ2-3 | TRBV5-6 | - | - | CASSFSRAGWSNTQYF | TGTGCCAGCAGCTTTTCCCGGGCGGGATGGTCGAATACGCAGTATTTT
TRBJ1-2 | TRBV7-9 | - | - | CASSLEKGPSRYGYTF | TGTGCCAGCAGCTTAGAAAAGGGGCCCTCTAGGTATGGCTACACCTTC
TRBJ2-7 | TRBV27 | - | TRBD2 | CASSNQISGVPHYEQYF | TGTGCCAGCAGCAACCAAATAAGCGGGGTCCCCCACTACGAGCAGTACTTC
TRBJ2-3 | TRBV4-2 | - | TRBD2 | CASSQANLAGRTDTQYF | TGTGCCAGCAGCCAAGCCAATCTAGCGGGAAGAACGGATACGCAGTATTTT